Each of the 9 T cell receptor beta chains below was sequenced from the same sample in a study of blood T cell repertoires in COVID-19. TCRdb's copy holds only in-frame clones and misses some; the assay was immunoSEQ multiplex PCR. The profile covers over 300,000 clones, with around 90% appearing a single time and 5% to 7% taken by the ten largest. Sequenced material: peripheral blood. The receptors derive from a young man who had recovered from COVID-19.

A single count supports this clone. This chain uses TRBV6-5 with TRBJ1-1, with D tentatively TRBD1 (6 bases). This CDR3 spans 12 amino acids. Germline V gene data show CDR1 as MNHEY and CDR2 as SVGAGI. V was pared by 7 bases and J by 6 bases, with 12 bases between. The CDR3 DNA reads as TGTGCCAGCACTCAACAGGGTGCTGAAGCTTTCTTT. Translating gives CASTQQGAEAFF.

The V call is TRBV27, the J call TRBJ2-7; TRBD1 is a possible D gene (5 bases). In germline, CDR1 is MNHEY, CDR2 SMNVEV (reference sequence). V was pared by 3 bases and J by 6 bases, with 9 bases between. This CDR3 has 12 residues. Here the CDR3 DNA reads TGTGCCAGCAGTTTCCAGGGCGGCGAGCAGTACTTC. Translated, it gives CASSFQGGEQYF.

The chain uses TRBV27 and TRBJ1-6, with D uncertain. Between the trimmed V and J ends, which lost 5 bases and 3 bases, there was a span of 17 bases. Germline V gene sequence: CDR1 MNHEY, CDR2 SMNVEV (reference sequence). This CDR3 has 17 amino acids. The CDR3 sequence is CASSLIRTGDYNSPLHF. DNA for the CDR3: TGTGCCAGCAGTCTGATTCGGACGGGAGACTATAATTCACCCCTCCACTTT.

V usage is TRBV7-8 and J usage is TRBJ2-5; a possible D gene is TRBD2 (5 bases). Germline-derived CDR1 and CDR2 are SGHVS and FQNEAQ. This CDR3 spans 13 amino acids. V gave up 2 bases and J gave up 2 bases, with 6 bases separating them. The CDR3 loop reads CASSLREQETQYF. CDR3 bases: TGTGCCAGCAGCTTAAGGGAGCAAGAGACCCAGTACTTC.

V is TRBV6-2 or TRBV6-3 and J is TRBJ2-7; 7 nucleotides match TRBD2. This CDR3 region has 15 residues. CDR1 MNHEY and CDR2 SVGEGT come from the germline V gene. V dropped 0 bases and J dropped 2; count of bases not matched to a gene: 4. The CDR3, as DNA: TGTGCCAGCAGTTACTCCAGCGGGGTCGCCTACGAGCAGTACTTC. Its protein is CASSYSSGVAYEQYF.

J is TRBJ1-3 and V is TRBV7-9, with 8 bases fitting TRBD1. There are 15 residues in the CDR3. V was pared by 1 base and J by 4 bases, with 3 bases of the junction left unmatched. The germline CDR1 and CDR2 sequences are SEHNR and FQNEAQ (reference sequence). CDR3 coding DNA: TGTGCCAGCAGCTTAGGGACAGGGCCCGGAAACACCATATATTTT. Protein product: CASSLGTGPGNTIYF. Looking up the rest from reference TRBV7-9 and TRBJ1-3 gives the full variable domain: DTGVSQNPRHKITKRGQNVTFRCDPISEHNRLYWYRQTLGQGPEFLTYFQNEAQLEKSRLLSDRFSAERPKGSFSTLEIQRTEQGDSAMYLCASSLGTGPGNTIYFGEGSWLTVV.

The chain carries TRBV9 and TRBJ2-1, with 8 bases fitting TRBD2. The CDR3 consists of 16 residues. Per the germline V gene, CDR1 is SGDLS and CDR2 is YYNGEE. The V segment lost 0 bases and the J segment 7 bases; nucleotides outside the gene matches: 9. DNA for the CDR3: TGTGCCAGCAGCGTAGTAGGCGGGGGGAGGTTAAATGAGCAGTTCTTC. Protein product: CASSVVGGGRLNEQFF.

The gene calls are TRBV2 and TRBJ2-2; D is unclear. The CDR3 length is 14 residues. CDR1 SNHLY and CDR2 FYNNEI come from the germline V gene. V lost 4 bases to trimming and J lost 3 bases, with 9 bases between them. The CDR3 DNA is TGTGCCAGCAGTGGAGTACAGTACACCGGGGAGCTGTTTTTT. It encodes CASSGVQYTGELFF.

The chain combines TRBV6-2 or TRBV6-3 with TRBJ1-4; D not certain. The CDR3 covers 13 residues. V was clipped by 4 bases and J by 7 bases, with 10 bases between them. From germline, CDR1 is MNHEY and CDR2 SVGEGT. CDR3 DNA sequence: TGTGCCAGCAGTTCCCCTTTGAGTGAAAAACTGTTTTTT. Translating gives CASSSPLSEKLFF.